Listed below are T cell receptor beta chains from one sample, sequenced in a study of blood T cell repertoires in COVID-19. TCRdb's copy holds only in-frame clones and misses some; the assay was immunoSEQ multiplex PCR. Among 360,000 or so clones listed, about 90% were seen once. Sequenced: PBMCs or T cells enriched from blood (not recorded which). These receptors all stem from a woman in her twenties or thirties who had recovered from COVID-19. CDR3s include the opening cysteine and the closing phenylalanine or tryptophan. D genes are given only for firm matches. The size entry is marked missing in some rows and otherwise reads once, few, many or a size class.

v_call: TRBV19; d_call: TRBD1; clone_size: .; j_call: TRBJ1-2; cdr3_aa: CASSIPLYRGRGYGYTF; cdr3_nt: TGTGCCAGTAGTATACCGTTGTACAGGGGTCGGGGCTATGGCTACACCTTC
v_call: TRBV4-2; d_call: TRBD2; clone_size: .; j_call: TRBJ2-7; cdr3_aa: CASSQPPGTSGPYEQYF; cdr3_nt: TGTGCCAGCAGCCAACCCCCCGGGACTAGCGGTCCCTACGAGCAGTACTTC
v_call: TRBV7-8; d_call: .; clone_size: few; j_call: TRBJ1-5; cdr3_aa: CASSIRGSNQPQHF; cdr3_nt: TGTGCCAGCAGCATTAGGGGGAGCAATCAGCCCCAGCATTTT
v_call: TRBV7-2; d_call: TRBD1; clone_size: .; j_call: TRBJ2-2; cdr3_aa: CASSRDSLAGELFF; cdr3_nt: TGTGCCAGCTCCCGGGACAGTCTCGCCGGGGAGCTGTTTTTT
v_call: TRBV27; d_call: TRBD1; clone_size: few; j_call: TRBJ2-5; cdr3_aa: CASSWTGDQETQYF; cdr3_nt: TGTGCCAGCAGTTGGACAGGGGACCAAGAGACCCAGTACTTC
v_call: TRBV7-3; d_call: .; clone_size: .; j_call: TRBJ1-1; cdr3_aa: CASSPTQGTEAFF; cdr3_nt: TGTGCCAGCAGCCCAACCCAGGGGACTGAAGCTTTCTTT
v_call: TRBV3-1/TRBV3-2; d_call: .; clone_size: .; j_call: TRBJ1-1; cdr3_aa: CASSVQRGTEAFF; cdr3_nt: TGTGCCAGCAGTGTCCAAAGGGGCACTGAAGCTTTCTTT
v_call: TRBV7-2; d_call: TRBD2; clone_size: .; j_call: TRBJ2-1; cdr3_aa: CASLYSGGAYEQFF; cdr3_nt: TGTGCCAGCCTATATAGCGGGGGGGCCTATGAGCAGTTCTTC
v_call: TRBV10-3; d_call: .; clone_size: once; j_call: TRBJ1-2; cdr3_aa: CAISESSGGRANYGYTF; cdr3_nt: TGTGCCATCAGTGAGTCCAGCGGGGGGAGAGCTAACTATGGCTACACCTTC
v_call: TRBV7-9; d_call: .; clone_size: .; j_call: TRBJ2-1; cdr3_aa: CASRRADNEQFF; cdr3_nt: TGTGCCAGCAGGCGGGCGGACAATGAGCAGTTCTTC
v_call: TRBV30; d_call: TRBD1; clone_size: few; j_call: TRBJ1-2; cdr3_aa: CAWRWGQGVYGYTF; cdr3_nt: TGTGCCTGGAGATGGGGACAGGGGGTATATGGCTACACCTTC
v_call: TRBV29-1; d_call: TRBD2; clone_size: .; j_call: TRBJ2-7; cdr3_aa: CSVTPGTRMNEQYF; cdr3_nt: TGCAGCGTAACCCCCGGGACTAGAATGAACGAGCAGTACTTC
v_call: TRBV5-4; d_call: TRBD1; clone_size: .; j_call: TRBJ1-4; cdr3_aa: CASSFQGAEGEKLFF; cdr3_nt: TGTGCCAGCAGTTTCCAGGGGGCGGAGGGTGAAAAACTGTTTTTT
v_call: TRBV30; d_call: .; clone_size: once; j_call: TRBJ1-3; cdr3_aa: CAWSRGGSGNTIYF; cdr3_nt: TGTGCCTGGAGTCGGGGGGGGTCTGGAAACACCATATATTTT
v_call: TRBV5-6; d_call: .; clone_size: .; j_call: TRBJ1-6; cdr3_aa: CASSLGQPNSPLHF; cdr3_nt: TGTGCCAGCAGCCTTGGACAGCCTAATTCACCCCTCCACTTT
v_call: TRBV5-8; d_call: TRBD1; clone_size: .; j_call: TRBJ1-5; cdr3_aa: CASSSRTGSDQPQHF; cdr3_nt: TGTGCCAGCAGCTCCCGGACAGGGTCGGATCAGCCCCAGCATTTT
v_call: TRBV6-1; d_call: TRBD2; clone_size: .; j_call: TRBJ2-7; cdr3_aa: CASSELLAGVTEQYF; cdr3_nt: TGTGCCAGCAGTGAATTGTTAGCGGGAGTAACCGAGCAGTACTTC
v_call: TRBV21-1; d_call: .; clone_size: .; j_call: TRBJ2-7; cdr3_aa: CASSKEEDFYEQYF; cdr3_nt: TGTGCCAGCAGCAAAGAGGAGGATTTCTACGAGCAGTACTTC
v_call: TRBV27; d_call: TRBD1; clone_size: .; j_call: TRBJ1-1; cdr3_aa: CASRPYPGGAGYTEAFF; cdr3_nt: TGTGCCAGCAGGCCCTACCCAGGGGGCGCAGGGTACACTGAAGCTTTCTTT
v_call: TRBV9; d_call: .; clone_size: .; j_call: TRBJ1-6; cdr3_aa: CASSVRGGASPLHF; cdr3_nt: TGTGCCAGCAGCGTCAGGGGCGGCGCTTCACCCCTCCACTTT
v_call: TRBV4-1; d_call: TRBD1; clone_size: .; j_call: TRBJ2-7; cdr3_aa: CASSQELGDSLSWEQYF; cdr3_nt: TGCGCCAGCAGCCAAGAATTAGGGGACAGCCTTTCTTGGGAGCAGTACTTC
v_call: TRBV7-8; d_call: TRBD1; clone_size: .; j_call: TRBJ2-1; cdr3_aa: CASSRGGPASNEQFF; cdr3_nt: TGTGCCAGCAGCCGAGGGGGCCCCGCAAGCAATGAGCAGTTCTTC
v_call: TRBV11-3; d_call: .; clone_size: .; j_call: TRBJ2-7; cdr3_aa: CASSLYGGGPYEQYF; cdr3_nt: TGTGCCAGCAGCTTATACGGGGGTGGTCCGTACGAGCAGTACTTC
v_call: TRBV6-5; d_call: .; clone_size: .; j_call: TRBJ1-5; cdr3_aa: CASSYSGGNQPQHF; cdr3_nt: TGTGCCAGCAGTTACTCCGGCGGTAATCAGCCCCAGCATTTT
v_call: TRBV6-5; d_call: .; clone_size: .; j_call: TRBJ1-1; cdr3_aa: CASSSVGPGNTEAFF; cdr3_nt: TGTGCCAGCAGTTCGGTGGGGCCGGGGAACACTGAAGCTTTCTTT
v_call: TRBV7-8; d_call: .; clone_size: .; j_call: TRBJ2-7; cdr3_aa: CASSPTSRREQYF; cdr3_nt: TGTGCCAGCAGCCCCACCTCTAGGAGGGAGCAGTACTTC
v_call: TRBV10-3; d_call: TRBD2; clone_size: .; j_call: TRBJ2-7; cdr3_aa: CAISEPPGLAYEQYF; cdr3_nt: TGTGCCATCAGTGAGCCCCCGGGACTAGCCTACGAGCAGTACTTC
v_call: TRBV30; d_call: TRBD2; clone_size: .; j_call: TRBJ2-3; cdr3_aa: CAWSQLAGRDYTQYF; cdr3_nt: TGTGCCTGGAGTCAACTAGCGGGGAGGGACTATACGCAGTATTTT
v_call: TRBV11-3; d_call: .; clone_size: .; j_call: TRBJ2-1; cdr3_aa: CASSLVDNGEQFF; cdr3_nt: TGTGCCAGCAGCTTAGTTGACAACGGTGAGCAGTTCTTC
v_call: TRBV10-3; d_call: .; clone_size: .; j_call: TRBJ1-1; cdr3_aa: CAISGSGTGEAFF; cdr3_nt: TGTGCCATCAGTGGGTCGGGAACAGGTGAAGCTTTCTTT
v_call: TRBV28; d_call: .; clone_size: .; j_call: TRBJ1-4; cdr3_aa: CASSPQGNYGEKLFF; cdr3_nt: TGTGCCAGCAGTCCGCAGGGGAATTATGGGGAAAAACTGTTTTTT
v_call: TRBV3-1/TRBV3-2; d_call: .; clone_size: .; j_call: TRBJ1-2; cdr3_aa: CASSLLGAGGISNGYTF; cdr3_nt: TGTGCCAGCAGCCTTTTAGGGGCAGGCGGGATTTCTAATGGCTACACCTTC
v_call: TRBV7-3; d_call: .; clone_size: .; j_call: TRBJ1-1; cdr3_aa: CASSPKGDTEAFF; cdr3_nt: TGTGCCAGCAGCCCAAAAGGAGACACTGAAGCTTTCTTT
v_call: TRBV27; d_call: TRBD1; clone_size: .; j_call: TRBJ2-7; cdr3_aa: CASSPLNVDRGSSYEQYF; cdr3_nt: TGTGCCAGCAGTCCCCTAAATGTTGACAGGGGAAGTTCCTACGAGCAGTACTTC
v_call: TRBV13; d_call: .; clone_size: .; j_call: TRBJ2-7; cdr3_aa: CASSLRTPSYEQYF; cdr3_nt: TGTGCCAGCAGCTTGAGGACACCCTCCTACGAGCAGTACTTC
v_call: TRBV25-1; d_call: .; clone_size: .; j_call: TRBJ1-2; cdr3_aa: CASSAYQGDYGYTF; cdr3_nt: TGTGCCAGCAGTGCCTATCAGGGCGACTATGGCTACACCTTC
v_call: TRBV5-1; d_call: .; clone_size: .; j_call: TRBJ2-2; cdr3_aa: CASSFSQGGGTGELFF; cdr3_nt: TGCGCCAGCAGCTTTAGTCAGGGGGGCGGGACCGGGGAGCTGTTTTTT
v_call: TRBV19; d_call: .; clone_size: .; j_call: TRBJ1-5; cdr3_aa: CASKTQGSNQPQHF; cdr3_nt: TGTGCCAGCAAGACCCAGGGTAGCAATCAGCCCCAGCATTTT
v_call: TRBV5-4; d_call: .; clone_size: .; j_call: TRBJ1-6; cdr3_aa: CASSTTGINSPLHF; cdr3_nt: TGTGCCAGCAGCACCACAGGGATCAATTCACCCCTCCACTTT
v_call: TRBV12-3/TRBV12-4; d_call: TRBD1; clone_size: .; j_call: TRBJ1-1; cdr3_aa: CASRQDRVGEAFF; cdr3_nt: TGTGCCAGCAGACAAGACAGGGTCGGAGAAGCTTTCTTT
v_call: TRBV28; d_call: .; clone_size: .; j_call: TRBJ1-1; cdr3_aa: CASSLNQDSYEVAFF; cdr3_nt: TGTGCCAGCAGTTTAAACCAGGACAGCTACGAAGTAGCTTTCTTT
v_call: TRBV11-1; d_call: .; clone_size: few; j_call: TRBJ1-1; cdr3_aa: CASSSYMNTEAFF; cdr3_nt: TGTGCCAGCAGCTCTTATATGAACACTGAAGCTTTCTTT
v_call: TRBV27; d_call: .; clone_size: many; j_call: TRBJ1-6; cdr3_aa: CASSLTRGYNSPLHF; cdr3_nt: TGTGCCAGCAGTTTAACGCGGGGGTATAATTCACCCCTCCACTTT
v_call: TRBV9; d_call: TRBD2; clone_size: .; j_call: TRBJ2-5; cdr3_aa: CASSVAGSGGAGETQYF; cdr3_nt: TGTGCCAGCAGCGTAGCTGGGAGCGGGGGGGCGGGGGAGACCCAGTACTTC